This T cell receptor (beta chain) emerged from a study of blood T cell repertoires in COVID-19. Study information: Samples came from the United States, Italy and Spain, spanning acute and convalescent COVID-19. PBMCs, B-cell-depleted T cells, or T cells provided the cDNA or gDNA that made up the material.

Germline CDR1 and CDR2: LNHDA and SQIVND (reference sequence). The V segment lost 3 bases and the J segment 6 bases; nucleotides outside the gene matches: 5. This CDR3 has 13 amino acids. Authors' analysis steps: It was from reference gene primer amplification that nucleated cell counts were estimated. Measured with immunoSEQ multiplex PCR; TCRdb has only the in-frame clones, and not every one. The V and J calls and clone size come from that table; D and trimming were worked out from the DNA. The profile shows about 76,000 clones, approximately 88% of them singletons. The source material was peripheral blood. This receptor was taken from a man between 50 and 59 years old with active COVID-19. The chain uses TRBV19 and TRBJ2-7; 7 positions match TRBD2. The CDR3 here is CASSMGREGEQYF. The CDR3 nucleotides are TGTGCCAGTAGTATGGGCAGGGAGGGCGAGCAGTACTTC.